Below, 2 T cell receptor beta chains from the same sample are listed, as sequenced in a study of CD8+ T cells in alopecia areata. Peripheral blood and lesional scalp punch biopsies were taken from alopecia areata patients. Following RNA extraction, reverse transcription yielded cDNA that acted as the sequencing template. Assay used: immunoSEQ multiplex PCR; TCRdb lists only in-frame clones, some missing. This table holds approximately 12,000 clones, more than 45% found once. Material for sequencing was skin. The source is a human donor with alopecia areata.

This clone was counted only a few times. The chain uses TRBV15 and TRBJ2-7; D is unresolved. Germline CDR1 is LNHNV and CDR2 is YYDKDF (reference sequence). Trimming stripped 3 bases from V and 3 bases from J, with 15 bases between. The CDR3 is 15 residues long. The CDR3 protein is CATSRYGAESYEQYF. Here the CDR3 DNA reads TGTGCCACCAGCAGGTACGGAGCCGAGAGCTACGAGCAGTACTTC. Based on the CDR3 plus reference TRBV15 and TRBJ2-7, the full variable domain is DAMVIQNPRYQVTQFGKPVTLSCSQTLNHNVMYWYQQKSSQAPKLLFHYYDKDFNNEADTPDNFQSRRPNTSFCFLDIRSPGLGDTAMYLCATSRYGAESYEQYFGPGTRLTVT.

Relative to its sample, this clone is medium-sized. V gene TRBV7-6 combines with J gene TRBJ2-2; D remains ambiguous. Germline V gene sequence: CDR1 SGHVS, CDR2 FNYEAQ. The CDR3 extends over 11 amino acids. Trimming removed 5 bases at V and 10 bases at J, with 8 bases between. CDR3 residues: CASSPAAELFF. In nucleotides, the CDR3 is TGTGCCAGCAGCCCGGCGGCGGAGCTGTTTTTT.